This TCR beta chain was sequenced for a study of CD8 T cells in Susac syndrome (dated by TCRdb to 2018 to 2020). In the study overall: Among the sequenced Susac syndrome patients, over five had clinically active disease and about eight were in clinical remission. The study compared CD8+ T cell repertoire clonality among 12 healthy donors, 14 Susac syndrome patients and roughly 16 multiple sclerosis patients. At blood withdrawal, Susac syndrome patients were either therapy-naive, taking corticosteroids (in some cases with IVIg as well), or taking IVIg alone. The study used repertoire sequencing to test whether antigen drove CD8+ T cell activation and differentiation in Susac syndrome.

RNA was extracted with the RNeasy kit and 0.5 to 1 ug was reverse transcribed using random hexamers. The immunoSEQ multiplex PCR assay, covering 54 Vbeta and 13 Jbeta segments, was used to amplify TCR beta CDR3 regions. PCR amplification bias was corrected by using a synthetic template baseline for primer optimization and computational correction. In the paper's pipeline: Reads were annotated to V, D and J genes per IMGT and analyzed with immunoSEQ Analyzer, keeping only productive sequences. Clonality was computed as one minus Shannon entropy normalized by log2 of the number of productive unique sequences. For each patient and control, public and private clones were evaluated among the 100 most prevalent clones. Susac-specific clones were defined as absent from healthy and MS cohorts, about 1,100 published viral clones and other ImmuneACCESS disease sequences. Clones were called with MiXCR by TCRdb after fastp trimmed the public reads at Q25, and only in-frame beta chains were retained. Here each entry gathers all rows of one CDR3 protein and keeps the most common genes and DNA. TCRdb's processing, not the authors' own work, is the source of the V and J calls. This sample has under 95,000 distinct CDR3 sequences in its table, and 85% to 95% of those were observed once. Clones ranked in the top ten supply under 0.6% of the sample.

V and J lose 1 base and 1 base, and a span of 8 bases separates them. From the germline V gene (reference sequence), CDR1 is DFQATT and CDR2 is SNEGSKA. The CDR3 numbers 14 residues from cysteine through phenylalanine. The CDR3 DNA has 42 bases and is translated from base 1. About this clonotype itself: Its antigen is unknown. No clone much larger than this one lies a single base away; base qualities are absent.

What the research found in general, with its limitations: Clonal expansion was seen in Susac syndrome CD8+ repertoires, peaking in CD8+ TEMRA cells and being greater in clinically active patients than in remitting ones. Around 15 Susac-specific public clones were identified in the total CD8+ repertoire, and roughly five Susac-specific public clones were identified in the CD8+ TEMRA repertoire. The TCR sequencing and HLA analysis was acknowledged to have included a relatively small number of individuals.

Peripheral blood CD8+ and CD4+ T cells from healthy donors, Susac syndrome patients and multiple sclerosis patients were profiled using high-throughput TCR beta sequencing. The Susac syndrome patients fulfilled recently defined diagnostic criteria for either definite or probable disease. Bulk CD8+ and CD4+ T cells were purified magnetically by negative isolation, whereas CD8+ TEMRA cells were enriched by FACS. Blood was collected in EDTA tubes and processed within 24 hours, with PBMCs isolated through density gradient centrifugation. PBMCs destined for TCR sequencing were cryopreserved in liquid nitrogen and later thawed in a 37 °C water bath. The sorted or isolated CD4+, CD8+ and CD8+ TEMRA cells had a purity of 90% or higher.

The sequence was obtained from a human donor with Susac syndrome. This chain is built from TRBV20-1 and TRBJ1-5; TRBD1 could be the D gene, as 5 bases match. The source material was CD8+ T cells from PBMCs. At the DNA level, the sequence is TGCAGTGCTAGAGTCTGGGACAGCAATCAGCCCCAGCATTTT. Translated, it gives CSARVWDSNQPQHF.